This T cell receptor beta chain comes out of a study of T cell changes during pregnancy in multiple sclerosis. Assay: immunoSEQ multiplex PCR; the TCRdb copy retains only in-frame clones and omits some. The data hold 45,000 to 60,000 clones, with roughly nine tenths observed a single time. Trimming cost V 2 bases and J 4 bases; bases outside gene matches: 8. Germline loops: CDR1 SGHDT, CDR2 YYEEEE. The CDR3 consists of 15 residues. This receptor was identified in a female donor with multiple sclerosis, enrolled in a pregnancy study. The input for sequencing was CD8+ T cells from peripheral blood mononuclear cells, taken in the second trimester of pregnancy. The chain is built from TRBV5-6 and TRBJ1-2, with 7 bases fitting TRBD1. The CDR3 DNA reads as TGTGCCAGCAGCTTTCCGGCTCGGGACAGCTATGGCTACACCTTC. Amino acid sequence: CASSFPARDSYGYTF.